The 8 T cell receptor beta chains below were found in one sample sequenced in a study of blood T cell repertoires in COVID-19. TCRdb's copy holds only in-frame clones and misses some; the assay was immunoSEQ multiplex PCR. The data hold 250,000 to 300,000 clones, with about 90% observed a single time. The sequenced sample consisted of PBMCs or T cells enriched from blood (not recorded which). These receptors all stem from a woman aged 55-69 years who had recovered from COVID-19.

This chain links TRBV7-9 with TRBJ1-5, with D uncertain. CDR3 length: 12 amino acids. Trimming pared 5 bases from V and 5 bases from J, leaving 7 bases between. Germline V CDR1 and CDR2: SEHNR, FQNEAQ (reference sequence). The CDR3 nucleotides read TGTGCCAGCAGCCTCCCCTATCAGCCCCAGCATTTT. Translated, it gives CASSLPYQPQHF.

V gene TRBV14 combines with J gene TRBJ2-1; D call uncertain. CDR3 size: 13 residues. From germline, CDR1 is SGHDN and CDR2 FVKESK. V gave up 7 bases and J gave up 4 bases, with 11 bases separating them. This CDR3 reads CASTPSRYNEQFF. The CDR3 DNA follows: TGTGCCAGCACACCCTCCAGGTACAATGAGCAGTTCTTC. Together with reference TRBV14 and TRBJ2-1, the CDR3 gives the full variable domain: EAGVTQFPSHSVIEKGQTVTLRCDPISGHDNLYWYRRVMGKEIKFLLHFVKESKQDESGMPNNRFLAERTGGTYSTLKVQPAELEDSGVYFCASTPSRYNEQFFGPGTRLTVL.

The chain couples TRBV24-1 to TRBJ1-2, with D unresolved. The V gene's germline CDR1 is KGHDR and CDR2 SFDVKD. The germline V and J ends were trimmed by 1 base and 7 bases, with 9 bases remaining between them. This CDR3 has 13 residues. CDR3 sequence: CATSDFSGLGYTF. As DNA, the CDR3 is TGTGCCACCAGTGATTTCTCGGGTCTTGGCTACACCTTC.

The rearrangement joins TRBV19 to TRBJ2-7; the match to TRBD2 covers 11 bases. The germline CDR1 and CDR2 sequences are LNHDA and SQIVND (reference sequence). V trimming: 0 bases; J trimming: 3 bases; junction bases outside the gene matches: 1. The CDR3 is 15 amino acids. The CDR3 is CASSIDLAGGYEQYF. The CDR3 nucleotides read TGTGCCAGTAGTATAGATCTAGCGGGGGGCTACGAGCAGTACTTC.

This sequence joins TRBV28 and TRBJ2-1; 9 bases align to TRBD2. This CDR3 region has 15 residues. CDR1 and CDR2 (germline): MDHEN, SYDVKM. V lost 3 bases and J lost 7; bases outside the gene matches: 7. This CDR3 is CASSFSSGTLNEQFF. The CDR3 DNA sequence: TGTGCCAGCAGTTTCTCTAGCGGGACCTTAAATGAGCAGTTCTTC.

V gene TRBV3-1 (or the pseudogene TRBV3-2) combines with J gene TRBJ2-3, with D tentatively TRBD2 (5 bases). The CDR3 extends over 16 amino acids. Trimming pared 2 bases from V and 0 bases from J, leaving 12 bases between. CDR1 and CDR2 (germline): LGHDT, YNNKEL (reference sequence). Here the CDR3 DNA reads TGTGCCAGCAGCCAACGGACCGGGATTAGCACAGATACGCAGTATTTT. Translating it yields CASSQRTGISTDTQYF.

The CDR3 reads CASSTGGQETQYF. The DNA for the CDR3 is TGTGCCAGCAGTACAGGGGGACAAGAGACCCAGTACTTC. The chain has TRBV21-1 and TRBJ2-5; TRBD1 is the table's D call and was not checked against the DNA. TRBV21-1 is shown as a pseudogene. The CDR3 loop spans 13 amino acids.

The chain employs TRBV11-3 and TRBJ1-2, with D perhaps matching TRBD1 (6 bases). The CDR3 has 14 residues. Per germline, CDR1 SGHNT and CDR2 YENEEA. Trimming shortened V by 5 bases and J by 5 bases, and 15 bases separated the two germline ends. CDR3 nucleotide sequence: TGTGCCAGCAGCCCCCCTGGACAGTTTTATGGCTACACCTTC. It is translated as CASSPPGQFYGYTF.